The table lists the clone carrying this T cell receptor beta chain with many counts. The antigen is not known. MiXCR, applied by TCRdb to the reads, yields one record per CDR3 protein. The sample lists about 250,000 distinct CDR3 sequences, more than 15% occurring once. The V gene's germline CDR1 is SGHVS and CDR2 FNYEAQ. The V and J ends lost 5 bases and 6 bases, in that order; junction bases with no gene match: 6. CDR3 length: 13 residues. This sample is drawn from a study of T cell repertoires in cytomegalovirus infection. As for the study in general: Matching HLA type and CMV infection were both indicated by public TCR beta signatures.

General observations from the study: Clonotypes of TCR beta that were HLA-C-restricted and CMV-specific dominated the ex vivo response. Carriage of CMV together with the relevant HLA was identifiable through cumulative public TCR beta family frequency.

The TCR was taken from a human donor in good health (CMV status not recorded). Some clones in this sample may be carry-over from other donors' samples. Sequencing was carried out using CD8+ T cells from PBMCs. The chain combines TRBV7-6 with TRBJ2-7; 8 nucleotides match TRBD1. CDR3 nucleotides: TGTGCCAGCAGCCCCCCGGGACAGGTCGAGCAGTACTTC. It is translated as CASSPPGQVEQYF. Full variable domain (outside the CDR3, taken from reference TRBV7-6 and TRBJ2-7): GAGVSQSPRYKVTKRGQDVALRCDPISGHVSLYWYRQALGQGPEFLTYFNYEAQQDKSGLPNDRFSAERPEGSISTLTIQRTEQRDSAMYRCASSPPGQVEQYFGPGTRLTVT.